Below are 10 T cell receptor beta chains sequenced from a single sample in a study of blood T cell repertoires in COVID-19. TCRdb's copy holds only in-frame clones and misses some; the assay was immunoSEQ multiplex PCR. The sample holds some 97,000 clones, just under 80% seen once. Sequencing input: peripheral blood. Receptors originate from an older man with active or convalescent COVID-19.

In its sample, this clone was seen a few times. CDR3 region: CATSDKRERYNEQFF. The CDR3 DNA reads TGTGCCACCAGTGATAAGCGGGAAAGATACAATGAGCAGTTCTTC. The V call is TRBV24-1, the J call TRBJ2-1; 7 bases map to TRBD2. Trimming at V came to 3 bases and at J to 4 bases, leaving 5 bases not matched to a gene. The CDR3 totals 15 residues. Per germline, CDR1 KGHDR and CDR2 SFDVKD.

V is TRBV6-5 and J is TRBJ2-2; D gene uncertain. Germline V gives CDR1 MNHEY, CDR2 SVGAGI. V lost 2 bases, J lost 7 bases, and 5 bases lay in between. The CDR3 extends over 12 amino acids. DNA for the CDR3: TGTGCCAGCAGTTACACCAGCGGGGAGCTGTTTTTT. Protein product: CASSYTSGELFF.

The gene calls are TRBV6-2 or TRBV6-3 and TRBJ2-1; 8 nucleotides align to TRBD2. Losses at the gene ends were 0 bases for V and 4 bases for J; bases not matched to a gene: 8. The CDR3 consists of 17 residues. Germline V lookup: CDR1 MNHEY, CDR2 SVGEGT. The CDR3 nucleotides read TGTGCCAGCAGTTACTCTTCGGGGGGGAGCCTATACAATGAGCAGTTCTTC. Encoded protein: CASSYSSGGSLYNEQFF.

Only a few counts were recorded for this clone. This rearrangement joins TRBV28 to TRBJ2-3, with TRBD2 matching 7 bases. The germline V gene encodes CDR1 MDHEN and CDR2 SYDVKM. The CDR3 sequence is 14 residues long. Germline trimming cut 3 bases from V and 6 bases from J; bases unmatched to any gene: 6. The CDR3 sequence is CASSLMGEGDTQYF. Written as DNA, the CDR3 is TGTGCCAGCAGTTTGATGGGGGAGGGGGATACGCAGTATTTT.

This chain links TRBV6-6 with TRBJ1-2; 8 nucleotides line up with TRBD1. This CDR3 has 14 amino acids. The V gene's germline CDR1 is MNHNY and CDR2 SVGAGI (reference sequence). After removal of 5 bases from V and 6 bases from J, the junction contained 8 bases not matched to a gene. CDR3 in amino acids: CASSEQGAENGYTF. The CDR3 DNA follows: TGTGCCAGCAGTGAGCAGGGGGCCGAGAATGGCTACACCTTC.

The J gene is TRBJ2-3, the V gene TRBV28; 10 bases match TRBD2. The V segment lost 5 bases and the J segment 3 bases; nucleotides outside the gene matches: 8. The germline V gene encodes CDR1 MDHEN and CDR2 SYDVKM. There are 16 residues in the CDR3. CDR3 in DNA: TGTGCCAGCAGTCTCCTCAGCGGGGGGGCGACAGATACGCAGTATTTT. It is translated as CASSLLSGGATDTQYF.

This clone came up once. Here the CDR3 DNA reads TGTGCCAGCAGCTTAGAACTAGCGGGAGTCAATGAGCAGTTCTTC. Its translation: CASSLELAGVNEQFF. J is TRBJ2-1 and V is TRBV7-9; TRBD2 aligns across 11 bases. CDR1 is SEHNR, CDR2 FQNEAQ, per germline (reference sequence). The V and J ends lost 1 base and 6 bases, in that order; junction bases with no gene match: 2. The CDR3 covers 15 residues.

As for this clone: Other DNA sequences from this sample encode an identical CDR3 as well. The chain links TRBV7-2 to TRBJ2-1; D is unclear. The V end lost 6 bases, the J end lost 4 bases, and 4 bases lay between the germline ends. Germline CDR1 and CDR2: SGHTA and FQGNSA. This CDR3 comprises 11 residues. The CDR3 reads CASSHYNEQFF. CDR3 DNA sequence: TGTGCCAGCAGTCATTACAATGAGCAGTTCTTC.

The CDR3 region is CASSRTTDGNQPQHF. The CDR3, as DNA: TGTGCCAGCAGCCGAACGACAGACGGCAATCAGCCCCAGCATTTT. V gene TRBV6-2 or TRBV6-3 combines with J gene TRBJ1-5; TRBD1 is a possible D gene (5 bases). CDR1 is MNHEY, CDR2 SVGEGT, per germline. V was cut by 6 bases and J by 2 bases, with 14 bases left in between. The CDR3 length is 15 residues.

The chain carries TRBV14 and TRBJ2-7, with 11 bases that match TRBD2. This CDR3 contains 16 residues. J gave up 5 bases and V 0 bases, and 6 bases lay outside the gene matches. Germline CDR1 reads SGHDN; CDR2 reads FVKESK. The CDR3 loop reads CASSQDWSSGGHEQYF. The CDR3 region has the DNA TGTGCCAGCAGCCAAGATTGGTCTAGCGGGGGGCACGAGCAGTACTTC. Full variable domain (rest looked up from reference TRBV14 and TRBJ2-7): EAGVTQFPSHSVIEKGQTVTLRCDPISGHDNLYWYRRVMGKEIKFLLHFVKESKQDESGMPNNRFLAERTGGTYSTLKVQPAELEDSGVYFCASSQDWSSGGHEQYFGPGTRLTVT.